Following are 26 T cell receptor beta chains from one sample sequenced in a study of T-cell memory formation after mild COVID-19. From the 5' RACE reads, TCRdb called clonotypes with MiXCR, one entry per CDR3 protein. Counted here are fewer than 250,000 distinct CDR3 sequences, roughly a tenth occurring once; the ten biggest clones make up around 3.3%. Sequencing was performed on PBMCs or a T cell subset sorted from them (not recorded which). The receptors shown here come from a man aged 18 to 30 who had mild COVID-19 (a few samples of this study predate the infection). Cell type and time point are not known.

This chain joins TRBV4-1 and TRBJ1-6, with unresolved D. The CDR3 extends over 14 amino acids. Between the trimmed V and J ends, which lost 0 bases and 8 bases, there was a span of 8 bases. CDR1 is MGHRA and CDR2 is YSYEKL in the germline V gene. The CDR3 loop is CASSQDIWDSPLHF. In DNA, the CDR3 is TGCGCCAGCAGCCAAGATATATGGGATTCACCCCTCCACTTT.

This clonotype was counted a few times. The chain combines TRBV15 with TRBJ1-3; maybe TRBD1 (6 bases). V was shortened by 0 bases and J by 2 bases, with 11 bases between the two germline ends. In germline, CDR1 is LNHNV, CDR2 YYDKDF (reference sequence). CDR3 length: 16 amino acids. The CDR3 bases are TGTGCCACCAGCAGAGATAGGTCAGGGGCTGGAAACACCATATATTTT. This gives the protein CATSRDRSGAGNTIYF.

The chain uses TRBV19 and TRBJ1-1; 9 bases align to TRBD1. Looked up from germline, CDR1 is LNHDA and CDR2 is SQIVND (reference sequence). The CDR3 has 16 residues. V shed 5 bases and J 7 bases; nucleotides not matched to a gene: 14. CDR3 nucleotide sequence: TGTGCCAGTAGTCCGAGACAGGGGGGCTCGTGGAATGAAGCTTTCTTT. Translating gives CASSPRQGGSWNEAFF.

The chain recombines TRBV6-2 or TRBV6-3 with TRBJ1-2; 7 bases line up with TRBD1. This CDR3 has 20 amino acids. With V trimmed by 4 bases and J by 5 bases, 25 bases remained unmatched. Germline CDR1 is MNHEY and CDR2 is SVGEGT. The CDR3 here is CASSWFVAGMWTGWGYGYTF. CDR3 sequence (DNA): TGTGCCAGCAGTTGGTTCGTCGCGGGAATGTGGACAGGATGGGGGTATGGCTACACCTTC.

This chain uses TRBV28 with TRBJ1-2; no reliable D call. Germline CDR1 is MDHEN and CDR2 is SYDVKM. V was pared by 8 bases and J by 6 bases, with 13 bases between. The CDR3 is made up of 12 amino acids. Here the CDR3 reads CASLGRVDGYTF. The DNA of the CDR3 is TGTGCCAGCCTCGGACGGGTGGATGGCTACACCTTC.

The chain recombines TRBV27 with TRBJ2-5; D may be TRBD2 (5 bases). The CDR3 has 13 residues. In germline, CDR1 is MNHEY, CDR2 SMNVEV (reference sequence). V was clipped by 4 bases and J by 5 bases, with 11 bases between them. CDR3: CASSYGERETQYF. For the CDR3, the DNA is TGTGCCAGCAGTTACGGGGAAAGGGAGACCCAGTACTTC.

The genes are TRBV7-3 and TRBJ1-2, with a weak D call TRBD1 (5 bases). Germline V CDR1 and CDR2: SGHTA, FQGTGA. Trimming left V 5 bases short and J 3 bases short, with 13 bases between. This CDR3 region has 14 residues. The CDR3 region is CASSPGGVDYGYTF. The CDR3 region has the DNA TGTGCCAGCAGCCCCGGGGGGGTTGACTATGGCTACACCTTC.

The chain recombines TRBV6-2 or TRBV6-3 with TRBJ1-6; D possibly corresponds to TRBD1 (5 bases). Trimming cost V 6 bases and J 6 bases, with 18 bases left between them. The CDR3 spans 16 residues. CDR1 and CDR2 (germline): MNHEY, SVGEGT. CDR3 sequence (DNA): TGTGCCAGCAGCGCAGGGACCCTTTGGAGTAATTCACCCCTCCACTTT. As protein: CASSAGTLWSNSPLHF.

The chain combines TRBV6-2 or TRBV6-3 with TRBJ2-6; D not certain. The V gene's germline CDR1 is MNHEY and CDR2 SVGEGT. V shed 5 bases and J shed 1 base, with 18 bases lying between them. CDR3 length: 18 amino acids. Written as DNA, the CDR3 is TGTGCCAGCAGTCCCCGCAGCGCATTAATATCTGGGGCCAACGTCCTGACTTTC. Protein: CASSPRSALISGANVLTF.

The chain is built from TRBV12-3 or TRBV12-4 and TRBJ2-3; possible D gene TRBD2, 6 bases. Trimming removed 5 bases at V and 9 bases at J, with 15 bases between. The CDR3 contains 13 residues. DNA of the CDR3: TGTGCCAGCAGTCTTAACCCGGCGGGAACGCAGTATTTT. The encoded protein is CASSLNPAGTQYF.

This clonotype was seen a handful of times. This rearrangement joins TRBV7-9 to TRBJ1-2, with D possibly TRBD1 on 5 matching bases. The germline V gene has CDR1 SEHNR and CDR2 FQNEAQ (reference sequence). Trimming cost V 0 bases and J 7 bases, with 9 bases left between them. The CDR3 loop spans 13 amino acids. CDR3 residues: CASSLARGSGYTF. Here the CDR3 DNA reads TGTGCCAGCAGCTTAGCGCGGGGGTCTGGCTACACCTTC.

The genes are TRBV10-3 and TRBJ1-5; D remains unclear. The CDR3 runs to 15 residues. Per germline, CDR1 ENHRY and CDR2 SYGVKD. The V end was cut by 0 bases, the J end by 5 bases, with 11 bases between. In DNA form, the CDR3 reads TGTGCCATCAGTGAGTCCCCGCCCCCGGATCAGCCCCAGCATTTT. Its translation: CAISESPPPDQPQHF.

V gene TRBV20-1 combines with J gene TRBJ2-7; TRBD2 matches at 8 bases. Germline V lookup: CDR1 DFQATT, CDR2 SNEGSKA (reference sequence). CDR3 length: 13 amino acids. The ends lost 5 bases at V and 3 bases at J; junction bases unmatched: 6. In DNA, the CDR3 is TGCAGTGCTGCGGCGGGGGGAATCTACGAGCAGTACGTC. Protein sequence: CSAAAGGIYEQYV.

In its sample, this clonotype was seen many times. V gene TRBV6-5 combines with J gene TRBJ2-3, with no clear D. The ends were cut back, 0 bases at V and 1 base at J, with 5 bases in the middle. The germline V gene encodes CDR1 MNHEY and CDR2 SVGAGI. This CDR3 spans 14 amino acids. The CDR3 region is CASSYSRRTDTQYF. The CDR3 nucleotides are TGTGCCAGCAGTTACTCCCGGCGCACAGATACGCAGTATTTT.

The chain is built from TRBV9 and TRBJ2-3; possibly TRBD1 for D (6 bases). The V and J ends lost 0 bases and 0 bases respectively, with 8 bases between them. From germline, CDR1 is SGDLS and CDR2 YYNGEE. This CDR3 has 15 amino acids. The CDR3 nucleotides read TGTGCCAGCAGCGTAGAAGGGGGTAGCACAGATACGCAGTATTTT. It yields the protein CASSVEGGSTDTQYF.

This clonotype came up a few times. The chain's CDR3 is CASSRRGQGLGEETQYF. CDR3 bases: TGCGCCAGCAGCAGACGGGGACAGGGTTTGGGTGAAGAGACCCAGTACTTC. This chain uses TRBV5-1 with TRBJ2-5, with TRBD1 identical over 9 bases. The V and J ends lost 4 bases and 3 bases, in that order; junction bases with no gene match: 13. This CDR3 region has 17 residues. In germline, CDR1 is SGHRS, CDR2 YFSETQ.

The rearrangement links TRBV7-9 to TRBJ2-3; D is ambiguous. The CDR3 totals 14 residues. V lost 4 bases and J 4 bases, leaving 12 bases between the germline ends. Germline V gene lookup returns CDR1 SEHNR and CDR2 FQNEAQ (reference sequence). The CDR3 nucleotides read TGTGCCAGCAGCTCAGGCCCACGGGCAGATACGCAGTATTTT. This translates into CASSSGPRADTQYF.

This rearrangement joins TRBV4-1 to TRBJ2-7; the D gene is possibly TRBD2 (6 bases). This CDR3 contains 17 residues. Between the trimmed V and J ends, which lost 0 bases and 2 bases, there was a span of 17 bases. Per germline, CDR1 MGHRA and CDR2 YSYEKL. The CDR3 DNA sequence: TGCGCCAGCAGCCAAGATTCGCGGACTATCCGAGCCTACGAGCAGTACTTC. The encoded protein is CASSQDSRTIRAYEQYF.

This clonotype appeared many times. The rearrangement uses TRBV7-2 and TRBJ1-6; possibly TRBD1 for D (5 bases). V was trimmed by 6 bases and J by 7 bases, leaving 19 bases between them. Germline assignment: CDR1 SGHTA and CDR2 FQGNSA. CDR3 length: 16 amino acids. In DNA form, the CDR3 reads TGTGCCAGCAGTTCCCCGGGACGAGGACCAAATTCACCCCTCCACTTT. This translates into CASSSPGRGPNSPLHF.

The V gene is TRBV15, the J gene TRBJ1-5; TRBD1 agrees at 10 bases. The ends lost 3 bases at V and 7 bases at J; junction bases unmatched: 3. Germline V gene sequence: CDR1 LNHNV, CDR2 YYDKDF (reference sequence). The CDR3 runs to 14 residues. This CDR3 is CATSRDRGEQPQHF. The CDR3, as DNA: TGTGCCACCAGCAGGGACAGGGGGGAACAGCCCCAGCATTTT.

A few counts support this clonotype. CDR3 nucleotides: TGCGCCAGCCTGGGACAGGGGGCGCAGAGTGAGCAGTTCTTC. Protein: CASLGQGAQSEQFF. This rearrangement joins TRBV5-1 to TRBJ2-1, with TRBD1 matching over 12 bases. CDR3 length: 14 amino acids. With V trimmed by 7 bases and J by 9 bases, 8 bases remained unmatched. Germline V CDR1 and CDR2: SGHRS, YFSETQ.

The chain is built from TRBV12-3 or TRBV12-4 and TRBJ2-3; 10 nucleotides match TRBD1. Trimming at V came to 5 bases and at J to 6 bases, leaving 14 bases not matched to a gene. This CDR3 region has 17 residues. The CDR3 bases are TGTGCCAGCAGTCACCTCCTGGGGACAGGGGTCATGGATACGCAGTATTTT. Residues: CASSHLLGTGVMDTQYF.

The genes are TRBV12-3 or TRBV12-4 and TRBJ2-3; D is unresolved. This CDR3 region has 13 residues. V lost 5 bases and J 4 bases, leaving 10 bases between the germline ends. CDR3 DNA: TGTGCCAGCAGTCAACGGTCGGCAGATACGCAGTATTTT. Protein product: CASSQRSADTQYF.

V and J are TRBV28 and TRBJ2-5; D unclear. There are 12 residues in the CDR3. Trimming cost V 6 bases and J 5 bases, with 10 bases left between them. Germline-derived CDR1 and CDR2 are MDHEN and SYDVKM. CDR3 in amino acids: CASSRRRETQYF. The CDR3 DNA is TGTGCCAGCAGCCGCAGGCGGGAGACCCAGTACTTC.

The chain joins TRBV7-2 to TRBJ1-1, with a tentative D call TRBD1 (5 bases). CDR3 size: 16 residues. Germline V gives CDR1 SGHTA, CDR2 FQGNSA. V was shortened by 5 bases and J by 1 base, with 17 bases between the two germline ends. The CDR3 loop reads CTSSPRQGDGNTEAFF. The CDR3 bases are TGTACCAGCAGCCCCCGACAAGGGGATGGGAACACTGAAGCTTTCTTT.

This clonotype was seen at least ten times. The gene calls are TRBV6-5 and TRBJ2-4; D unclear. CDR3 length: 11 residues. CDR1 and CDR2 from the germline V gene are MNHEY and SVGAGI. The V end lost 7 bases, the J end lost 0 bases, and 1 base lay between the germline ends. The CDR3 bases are TGTGCCAGCACAGCCAAAAACATTCAGTACTTC. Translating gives CASTAKNIQYF.